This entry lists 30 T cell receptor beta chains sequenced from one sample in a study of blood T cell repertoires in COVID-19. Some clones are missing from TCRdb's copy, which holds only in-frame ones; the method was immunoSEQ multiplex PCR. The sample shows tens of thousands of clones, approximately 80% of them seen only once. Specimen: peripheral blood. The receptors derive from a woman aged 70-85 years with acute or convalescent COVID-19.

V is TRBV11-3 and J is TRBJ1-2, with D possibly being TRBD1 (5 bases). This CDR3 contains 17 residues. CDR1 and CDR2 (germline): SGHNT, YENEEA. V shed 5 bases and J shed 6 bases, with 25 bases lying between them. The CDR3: CASSLLGQGSGVNGYTF. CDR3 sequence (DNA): TGTGCCAGCAGCCTATTGGGTCAGGGATCGGGGGTGAATGGCTACACCTTC.

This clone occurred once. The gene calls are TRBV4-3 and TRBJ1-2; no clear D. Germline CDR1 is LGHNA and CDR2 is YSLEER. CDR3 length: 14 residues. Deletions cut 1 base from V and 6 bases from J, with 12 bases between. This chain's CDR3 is CASSQVNFQDGYTF. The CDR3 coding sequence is TGCGCCAGCAGCCAAGTGAATTTCCAGGATGGCTACACCTTC.

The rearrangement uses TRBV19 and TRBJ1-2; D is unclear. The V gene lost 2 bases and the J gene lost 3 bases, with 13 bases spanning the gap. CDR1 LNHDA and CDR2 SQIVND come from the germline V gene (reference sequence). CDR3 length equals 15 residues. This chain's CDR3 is CASSIRRGYDYGYTF. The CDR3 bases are TGTGCCAGTAGTATAAGGCGCGGGTACGACTATGGCTACACCTTC.

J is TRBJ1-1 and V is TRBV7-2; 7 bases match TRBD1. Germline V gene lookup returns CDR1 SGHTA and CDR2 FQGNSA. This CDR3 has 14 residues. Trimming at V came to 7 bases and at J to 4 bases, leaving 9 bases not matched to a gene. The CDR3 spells CASTLGGGVTEAFF. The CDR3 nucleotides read TGTGCCAGCACCCTAGGAGGGGGCGTCACTGAAGCTTTCTTT. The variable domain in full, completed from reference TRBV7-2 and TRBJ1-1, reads GAGVSQSPSNKVTEKGKDVELRCDPISGHTALYWYRQSLGQGLEFLIYFQGNSAPDKSGLPSDRFSAERTGGSVSTLTIQRTQQEDSAVYLCASTLGGGVTEAFFGQGTRLTVV.

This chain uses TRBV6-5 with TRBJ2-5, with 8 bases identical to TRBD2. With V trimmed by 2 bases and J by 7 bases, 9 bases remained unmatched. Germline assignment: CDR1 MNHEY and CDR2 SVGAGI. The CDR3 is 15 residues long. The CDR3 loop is CASSYGAGAPGTQYF. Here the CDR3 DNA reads TGTGCCAGCAGTTACGGAGCGGGGGCTCCGGGGACCCAGTACTTC.

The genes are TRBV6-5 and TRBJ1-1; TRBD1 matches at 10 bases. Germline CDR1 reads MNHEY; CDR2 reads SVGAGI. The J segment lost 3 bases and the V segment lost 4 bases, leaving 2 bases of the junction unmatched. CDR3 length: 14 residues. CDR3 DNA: TGTGCCAGCAGTTGGGGACAGGGGTACACTGAAGCTTTCTTT. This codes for CASSWGQGYTEAFF.

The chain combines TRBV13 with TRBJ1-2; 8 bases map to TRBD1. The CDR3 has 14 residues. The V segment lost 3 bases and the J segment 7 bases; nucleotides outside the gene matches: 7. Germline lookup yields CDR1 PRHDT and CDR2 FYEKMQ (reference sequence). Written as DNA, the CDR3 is TGTGCCAGCAGCTTTAACAGGGGGTCGGTTGGCTACACCTTC. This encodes CASSFNRGSVGYTF.

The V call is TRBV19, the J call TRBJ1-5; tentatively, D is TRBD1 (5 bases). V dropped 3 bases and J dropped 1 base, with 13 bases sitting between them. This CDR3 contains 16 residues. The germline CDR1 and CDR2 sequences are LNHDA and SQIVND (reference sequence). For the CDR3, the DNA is TGTGCCAGTAGTATCGGGGGAGGACGGAGCAATCAGCCCCAGCATTTT. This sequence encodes CASSIGGGRSNQPQHF.

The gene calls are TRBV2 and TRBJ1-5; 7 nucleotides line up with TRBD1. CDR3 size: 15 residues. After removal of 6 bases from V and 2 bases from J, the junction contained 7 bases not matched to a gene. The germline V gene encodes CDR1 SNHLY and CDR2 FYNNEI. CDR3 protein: CASSGDRAGNQPQHF. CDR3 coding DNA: TGTGCCAGCAGCGGCGACAGGGCGGGCAATCAGCCCCAGCATTTT.

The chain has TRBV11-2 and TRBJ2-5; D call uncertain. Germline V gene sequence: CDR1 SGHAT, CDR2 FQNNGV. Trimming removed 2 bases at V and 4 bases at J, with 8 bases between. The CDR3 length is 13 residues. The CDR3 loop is CASSLKPRETQYF. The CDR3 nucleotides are TGTGCCAGCAGCTTAAAGCCGCGAGAGACCCAGTACTTC.

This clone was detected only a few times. The CDR3 bases are TGCGCCAGCAGCCAAGTGGGCGATCAGCCCCAGCATTTT. Residues: CASSQVGDQPQHF. The chain links TRBV4-1 to TRBJ1-5; D remains unclear. The CDR3 covers 13 residues. Germline loops: CDR1 MGHRA, CDR2 YSYEKL. V was trimmed by 1 base and J by 5 bases, leaving 6 bases between them.

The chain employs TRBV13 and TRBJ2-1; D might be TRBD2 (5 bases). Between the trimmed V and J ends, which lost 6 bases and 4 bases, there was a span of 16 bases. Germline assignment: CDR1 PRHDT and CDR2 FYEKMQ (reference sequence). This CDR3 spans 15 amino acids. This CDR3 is CASSSRMRAYNEQFF. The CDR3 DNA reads TGTGCCAGCAGTTCAAGGATGAGGGCTTACAATGAGCAGTTCTTC.

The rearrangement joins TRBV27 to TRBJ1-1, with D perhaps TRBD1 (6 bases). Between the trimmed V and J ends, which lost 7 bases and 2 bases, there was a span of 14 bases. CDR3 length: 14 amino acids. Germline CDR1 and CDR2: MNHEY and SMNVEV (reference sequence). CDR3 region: CASTPLQGNTEAFF. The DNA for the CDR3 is TGTGCCAGCACTCCACTACAGGGTAACACTGAAGCTTTCTTT.

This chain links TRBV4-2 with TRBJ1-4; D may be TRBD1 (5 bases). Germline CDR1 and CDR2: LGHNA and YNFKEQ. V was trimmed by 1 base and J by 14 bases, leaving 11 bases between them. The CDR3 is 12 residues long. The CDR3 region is CASSQGQGELFF. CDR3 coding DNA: TGTGCCAGCAGCCAAGGCCAGGGTGAGCTGTTTTTT.

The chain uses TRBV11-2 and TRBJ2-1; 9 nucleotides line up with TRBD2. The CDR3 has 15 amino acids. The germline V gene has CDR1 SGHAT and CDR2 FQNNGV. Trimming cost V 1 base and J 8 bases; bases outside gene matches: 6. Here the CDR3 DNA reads TGTGCCAGCAGCTTAGGCCTAGCGGGGTTGTATGAGCAGTTCTTC. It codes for CASSLGLAGLYEQFF.

The CDR3 coding sequence is TGTGCCAGCAGCCTGAACACCGGGGAGCTGTTTTTT. Protein sequence: CASSLNTGELFF. The V gene is TRBV12-3 or TRBV12-4, the J gene TRBJ2-2; D unclear. The CDR3 runs to 12 residues. Trimming took 6 bases from V and 1 from J, leaving 3 bases between them.

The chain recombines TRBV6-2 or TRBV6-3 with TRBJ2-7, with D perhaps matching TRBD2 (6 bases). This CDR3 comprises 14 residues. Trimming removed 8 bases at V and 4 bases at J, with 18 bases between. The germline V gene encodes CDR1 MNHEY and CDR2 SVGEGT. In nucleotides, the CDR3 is TGTGCCAGCTGCCTTGGAGTGGGGAGGTACGAGCAGTACTTC. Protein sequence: CASCLGVGRYEQYF.

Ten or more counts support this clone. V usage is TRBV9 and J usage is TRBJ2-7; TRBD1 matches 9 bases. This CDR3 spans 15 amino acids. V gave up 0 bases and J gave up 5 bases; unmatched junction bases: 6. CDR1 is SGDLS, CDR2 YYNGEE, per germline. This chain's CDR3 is CASSVAGTGMDEQYF. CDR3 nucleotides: TGTGCCAGCAGCGTAGCGGGGACAGGGATGGACGAGCAGTACTTC.

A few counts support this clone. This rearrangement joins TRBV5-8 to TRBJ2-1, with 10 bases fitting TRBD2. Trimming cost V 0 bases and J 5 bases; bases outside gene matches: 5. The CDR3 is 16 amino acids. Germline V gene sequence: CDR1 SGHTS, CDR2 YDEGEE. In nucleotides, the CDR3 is TGTGCCAGCAGCTTGGAGCTAGCGGGGGATAACAATGAGCAGTTCTTC. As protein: CASSLELAGDNNEQFF.

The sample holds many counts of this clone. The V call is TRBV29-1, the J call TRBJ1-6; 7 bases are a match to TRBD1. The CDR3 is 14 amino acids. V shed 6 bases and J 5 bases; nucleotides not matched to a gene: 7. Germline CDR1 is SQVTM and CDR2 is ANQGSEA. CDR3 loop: CSVETGNDNSPLHF. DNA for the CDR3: TGCAGCGTAGAGACAGGGAACGATAATTCACCCCTCCACTTT.

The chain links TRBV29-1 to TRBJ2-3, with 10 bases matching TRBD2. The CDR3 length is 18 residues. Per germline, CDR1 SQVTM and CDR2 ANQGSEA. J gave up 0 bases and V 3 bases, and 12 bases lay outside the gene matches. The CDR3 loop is CSVDGLAGDITSTDTQYF. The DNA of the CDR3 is TGCAGCGTTGATGGGCTAGCGGGGGACATTACTAGCACAGATACGCAGTATTTT.

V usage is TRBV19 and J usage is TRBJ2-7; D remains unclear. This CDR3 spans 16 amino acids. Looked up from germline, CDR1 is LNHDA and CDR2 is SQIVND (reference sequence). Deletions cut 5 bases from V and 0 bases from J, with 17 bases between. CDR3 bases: TGTGCCAGTAGTTCCGACACCCCAGGTAGCTCCTACGAGCAGTACTTC. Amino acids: CASSSDTPGSSYEQYF.

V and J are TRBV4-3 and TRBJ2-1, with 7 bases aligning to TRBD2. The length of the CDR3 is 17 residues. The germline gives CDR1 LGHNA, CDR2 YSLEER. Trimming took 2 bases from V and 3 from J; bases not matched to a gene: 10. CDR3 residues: CASSQTSGWGGYNEQFF. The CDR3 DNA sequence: TGCGCCAGCAGCCAAACTTCAGGGTGGGGGGGCTACAATGAGCAGTTCTTC.

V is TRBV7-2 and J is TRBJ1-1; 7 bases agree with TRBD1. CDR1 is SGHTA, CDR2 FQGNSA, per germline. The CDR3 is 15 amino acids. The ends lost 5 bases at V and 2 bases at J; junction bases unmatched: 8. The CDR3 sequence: CASSAAGGRNTEAFF. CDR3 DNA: TGTGCCAGCAGCGCGGCAGGGGGTCGAAACACTGAAGCTTTCTTT.

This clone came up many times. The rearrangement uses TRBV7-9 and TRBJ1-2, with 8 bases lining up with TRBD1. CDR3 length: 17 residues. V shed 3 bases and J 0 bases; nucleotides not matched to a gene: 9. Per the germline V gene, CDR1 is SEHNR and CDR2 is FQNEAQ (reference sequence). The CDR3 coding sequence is TGTGCCAGCAGCTTCCCAGGGGGCCTCACATCTAACTATGGCTACACCTTC. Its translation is CASSFPGGLTSNYGYTF.

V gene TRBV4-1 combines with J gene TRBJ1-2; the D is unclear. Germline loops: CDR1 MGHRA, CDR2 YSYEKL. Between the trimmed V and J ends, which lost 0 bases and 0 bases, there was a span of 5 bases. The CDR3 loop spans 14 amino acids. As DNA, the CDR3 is TGCGCCAGCAGCCAAGATTTAGCTAACTATGGCTACACCTTC. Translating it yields CASSQDLANYGYTF.

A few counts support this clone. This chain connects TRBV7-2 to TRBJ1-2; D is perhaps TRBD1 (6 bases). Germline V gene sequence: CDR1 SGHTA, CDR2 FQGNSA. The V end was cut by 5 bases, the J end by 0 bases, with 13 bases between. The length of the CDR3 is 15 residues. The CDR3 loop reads CASSLWTDSNYGYTF. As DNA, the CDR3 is TGTGCCAGCAGCCTCTGGACAGACTCTAACTATGGCTACACCTTC.

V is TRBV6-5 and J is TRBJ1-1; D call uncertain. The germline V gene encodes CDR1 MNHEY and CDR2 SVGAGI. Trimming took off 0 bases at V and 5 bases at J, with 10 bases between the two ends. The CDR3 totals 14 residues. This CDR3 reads CASSYSRGGTEAFF. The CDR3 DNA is TGTGCCAGCAGTTACTCCAGAGGAGGGACTGAAGCTTTCTTT.

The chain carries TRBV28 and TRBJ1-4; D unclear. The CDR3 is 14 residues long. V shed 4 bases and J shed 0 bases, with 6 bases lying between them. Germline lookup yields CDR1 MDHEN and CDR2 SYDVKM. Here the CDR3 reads CASSSPATNEKLFF. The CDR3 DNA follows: TGTGCCAGCAGTTCCCCCGCAACTAATGAAAAACTGTTTTTT.

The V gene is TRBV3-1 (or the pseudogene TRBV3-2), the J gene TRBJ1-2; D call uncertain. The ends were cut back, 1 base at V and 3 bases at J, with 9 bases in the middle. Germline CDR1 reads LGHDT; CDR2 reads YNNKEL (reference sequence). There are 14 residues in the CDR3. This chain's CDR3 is CASSQGGDYYGYTF. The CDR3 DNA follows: TGTGCCAGCAGCCAAGGCGGGGATTACTATGGCTACACCTTC.